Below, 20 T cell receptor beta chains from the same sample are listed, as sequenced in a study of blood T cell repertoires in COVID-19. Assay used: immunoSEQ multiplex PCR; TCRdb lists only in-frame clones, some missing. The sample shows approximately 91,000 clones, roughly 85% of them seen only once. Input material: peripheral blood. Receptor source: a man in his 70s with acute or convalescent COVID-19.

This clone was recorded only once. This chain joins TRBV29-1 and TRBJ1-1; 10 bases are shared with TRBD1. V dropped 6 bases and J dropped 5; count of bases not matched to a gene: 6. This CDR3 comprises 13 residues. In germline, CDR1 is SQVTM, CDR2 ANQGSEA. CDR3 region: CSVWDRGFTEAFF. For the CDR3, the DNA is TGCAGCGTATGGGACAGGGGTTTTACTGAAGCTTTCTTT.

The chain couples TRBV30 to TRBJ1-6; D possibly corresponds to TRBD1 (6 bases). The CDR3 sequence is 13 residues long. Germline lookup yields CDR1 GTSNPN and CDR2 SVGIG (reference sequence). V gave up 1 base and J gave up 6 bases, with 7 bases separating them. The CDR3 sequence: CAWSGRGNSPLHF. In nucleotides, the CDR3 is TGTGCCTGGAGTGGCAGGGGTAATTCACCCCTCCACTTT.

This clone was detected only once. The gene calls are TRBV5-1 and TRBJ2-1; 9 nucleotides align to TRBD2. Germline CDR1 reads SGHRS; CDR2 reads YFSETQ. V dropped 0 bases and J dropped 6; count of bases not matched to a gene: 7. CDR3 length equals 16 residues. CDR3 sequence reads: CASSLVGGGAPNEQFF. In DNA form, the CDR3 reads TGCGCCAGCAGCTTGGTTGGCGGGGGGGCCCCCAATGAGCAGTTCTTC.

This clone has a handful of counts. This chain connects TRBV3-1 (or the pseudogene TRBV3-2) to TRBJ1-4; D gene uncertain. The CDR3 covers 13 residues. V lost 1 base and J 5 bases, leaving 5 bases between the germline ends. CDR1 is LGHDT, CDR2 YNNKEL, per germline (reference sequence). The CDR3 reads CASSQVRNEKLFF. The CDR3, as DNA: TGTGCCAGCAGCCAAGTCAGGAATGAAAAACTGTTTTTT.

CDR3 bases: TGTGCCGGCTATGGACAGGGGAGAACTGAAGCTTTCTTT. This translates into CAGYGQGRTEAFF. The chain uses TRBV28 and TRBJ1-1, with 9 bases fitting TRBD1. Germline CDR1 and CDR2: MDHEN and SYDVKM. The CDR3 has 13 residues. Trimming cost V 11 bases and J 5 bases; bases outside gene matches: 9.

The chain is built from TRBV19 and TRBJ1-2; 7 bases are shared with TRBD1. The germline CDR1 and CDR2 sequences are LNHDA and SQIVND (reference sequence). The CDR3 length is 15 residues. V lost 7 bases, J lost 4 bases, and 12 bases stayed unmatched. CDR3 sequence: CASIVSDRLPYGYTF. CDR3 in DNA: TGTGCCAGTATAGTGTCGGACAGGCTGCCCTATGGCTACACCTTC.

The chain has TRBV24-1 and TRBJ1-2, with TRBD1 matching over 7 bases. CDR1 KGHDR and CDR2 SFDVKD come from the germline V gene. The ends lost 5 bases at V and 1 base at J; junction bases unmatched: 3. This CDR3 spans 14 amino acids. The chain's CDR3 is CATSGDSLNYGYTF. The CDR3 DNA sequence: TGTGCCACCAGTGGGGACAGCCTTAACTATGGCTACACCTTC.

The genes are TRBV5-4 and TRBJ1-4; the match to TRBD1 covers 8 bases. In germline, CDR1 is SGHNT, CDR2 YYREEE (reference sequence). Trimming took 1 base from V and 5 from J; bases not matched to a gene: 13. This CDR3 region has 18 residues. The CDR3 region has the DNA TGTGCCAGCAGCTTGTCGGGTTGGGGGACAGGACCAAATGAAAAACTGTTTTTT. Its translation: CASSLSGWGTGPNEKLFF. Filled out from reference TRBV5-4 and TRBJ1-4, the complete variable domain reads ETGVTQSPTHLIKTRGQQVTLRCSSQSGHNTVSWYQQALGQGPQFIFQYYREEENGRGNFPPRFSGLQFPNYSSELNVNALELDDSALYLCASSLSGWGTGPNEKLFFGSGTQLSVL.

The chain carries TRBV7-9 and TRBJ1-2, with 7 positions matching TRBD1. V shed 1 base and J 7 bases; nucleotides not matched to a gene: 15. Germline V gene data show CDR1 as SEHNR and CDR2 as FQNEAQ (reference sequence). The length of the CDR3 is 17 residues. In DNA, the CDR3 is TGTGCCAGCAGCTTAGAGGCAGGGGGGATTCTCGCTGGTGGCTACACCTTC. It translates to CASSLEAGGILAGGYTF.

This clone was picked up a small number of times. CDR3 protein: CSVDVTDTQYF. CDR3 DNA: TGCAGCGTTGACGTCACAGATACGCAGTATTTT. The chain joins TRBV29-1 to TRBJ2-3; D is unresolved. The CDR3 is made up of 11 amino acids. The germline V and J ends were trimmed by 3 bases and 2 bases, with 3 bases remaining between them. Germline V gene data show CDR1 as SQVTM and CDR2 as ANQGSEA.

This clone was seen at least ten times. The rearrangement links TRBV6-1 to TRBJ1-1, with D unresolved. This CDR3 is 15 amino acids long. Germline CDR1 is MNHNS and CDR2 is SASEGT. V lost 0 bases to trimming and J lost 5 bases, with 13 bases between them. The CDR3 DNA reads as TGTGCCAGCAGTGAAGCGGATGAAGGAGGAACTGAAGCTTTCTTT. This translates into CASSEADEGGTEAFF.

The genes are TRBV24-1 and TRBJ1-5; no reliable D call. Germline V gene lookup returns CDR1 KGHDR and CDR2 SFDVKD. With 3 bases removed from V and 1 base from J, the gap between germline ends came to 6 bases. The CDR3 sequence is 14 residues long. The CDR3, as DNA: TGTGCCACCAGTGATACCGGGAGCAATCAGCCCCAGCATTTT. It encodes CATSDTGSNQPQHF.

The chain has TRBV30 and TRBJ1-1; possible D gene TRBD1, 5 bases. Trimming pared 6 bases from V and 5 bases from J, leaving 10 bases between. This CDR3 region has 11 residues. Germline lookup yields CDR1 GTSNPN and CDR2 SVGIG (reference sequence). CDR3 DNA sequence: TGTGCCTGTACGGGGGGAACTGAAGCTTTCTTT. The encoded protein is CACTGGTEAFF.

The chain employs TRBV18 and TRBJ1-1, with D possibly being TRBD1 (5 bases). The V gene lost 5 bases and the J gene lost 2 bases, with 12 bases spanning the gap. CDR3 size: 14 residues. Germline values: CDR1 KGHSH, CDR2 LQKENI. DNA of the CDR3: TGTGCCAGCTCATCGGAGACAGACAACACTGAAGCTTTCTTT. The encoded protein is CASSSETDNTEAFF.

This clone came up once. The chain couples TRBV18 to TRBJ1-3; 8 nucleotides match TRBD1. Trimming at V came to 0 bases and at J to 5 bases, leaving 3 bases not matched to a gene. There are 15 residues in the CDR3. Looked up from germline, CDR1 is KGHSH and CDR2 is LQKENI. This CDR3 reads CASSPPGQGRNTIYF. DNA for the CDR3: TGTGCCAGCTCACCACCTGGACAGGGTCGAAACACCATATATTTT.

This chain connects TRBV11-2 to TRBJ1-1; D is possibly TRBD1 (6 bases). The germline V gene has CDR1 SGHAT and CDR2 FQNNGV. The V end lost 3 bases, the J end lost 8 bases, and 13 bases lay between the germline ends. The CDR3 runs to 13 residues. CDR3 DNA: TGTGCCAGCAGCTTGGACAGCCGGACCGAAGCTTTCTTT. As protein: CASSLDSRTEAFF.

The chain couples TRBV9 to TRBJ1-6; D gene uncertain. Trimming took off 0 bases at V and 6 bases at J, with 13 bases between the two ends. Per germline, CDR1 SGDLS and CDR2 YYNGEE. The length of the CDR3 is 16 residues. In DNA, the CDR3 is TGTGCCAGCAGCGTAGAAGGTGGGCTGGGTAATTCACCCCTCCACTTT. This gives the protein CASSVEGGLGNSPLHF.

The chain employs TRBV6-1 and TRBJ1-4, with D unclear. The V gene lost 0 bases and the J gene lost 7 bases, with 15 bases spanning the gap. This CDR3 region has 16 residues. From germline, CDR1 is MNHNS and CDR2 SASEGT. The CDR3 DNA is TGTGCCAGCAGTGAAGCTGTTCGAGGGCCGGGTGAAAAACTGTTTTTT. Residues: CASSEAVRGPGEKLFF.

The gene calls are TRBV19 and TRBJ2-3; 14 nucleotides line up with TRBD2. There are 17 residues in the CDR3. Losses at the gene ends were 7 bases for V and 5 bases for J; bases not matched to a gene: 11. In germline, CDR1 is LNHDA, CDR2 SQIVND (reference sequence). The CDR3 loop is CASTTTTSGGARDTQYF. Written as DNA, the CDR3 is TGTGCCAGTACCACCACGACTAGCGGGGGGGCCAGAGATACGCAGTATTTT.

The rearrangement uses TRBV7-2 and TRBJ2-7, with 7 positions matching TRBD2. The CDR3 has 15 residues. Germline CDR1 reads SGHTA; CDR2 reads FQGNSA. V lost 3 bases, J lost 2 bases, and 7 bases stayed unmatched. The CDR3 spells CASSFGTSAPYEQYF. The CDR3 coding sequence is TGTGCCAGCAGCTTTGGAACTAGCGCTCCCTACGAGCAGTACTTC.